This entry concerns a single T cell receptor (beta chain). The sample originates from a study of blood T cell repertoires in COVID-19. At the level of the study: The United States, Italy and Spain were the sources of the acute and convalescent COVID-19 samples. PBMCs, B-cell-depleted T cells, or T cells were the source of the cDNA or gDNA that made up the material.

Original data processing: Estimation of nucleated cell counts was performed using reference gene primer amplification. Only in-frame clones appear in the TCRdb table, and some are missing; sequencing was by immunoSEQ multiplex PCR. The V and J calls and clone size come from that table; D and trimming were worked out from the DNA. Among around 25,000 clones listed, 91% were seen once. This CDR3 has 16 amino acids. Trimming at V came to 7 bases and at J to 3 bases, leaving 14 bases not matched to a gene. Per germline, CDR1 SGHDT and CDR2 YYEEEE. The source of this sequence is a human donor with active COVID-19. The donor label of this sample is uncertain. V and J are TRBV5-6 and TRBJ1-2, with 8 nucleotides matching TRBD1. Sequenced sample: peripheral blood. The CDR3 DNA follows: TGTGCCAGCGCCCCGGCAGGGGGCGGTTTCGACTATGGCTACACCTTC. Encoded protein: CASAPAGGGFDYGYTF.